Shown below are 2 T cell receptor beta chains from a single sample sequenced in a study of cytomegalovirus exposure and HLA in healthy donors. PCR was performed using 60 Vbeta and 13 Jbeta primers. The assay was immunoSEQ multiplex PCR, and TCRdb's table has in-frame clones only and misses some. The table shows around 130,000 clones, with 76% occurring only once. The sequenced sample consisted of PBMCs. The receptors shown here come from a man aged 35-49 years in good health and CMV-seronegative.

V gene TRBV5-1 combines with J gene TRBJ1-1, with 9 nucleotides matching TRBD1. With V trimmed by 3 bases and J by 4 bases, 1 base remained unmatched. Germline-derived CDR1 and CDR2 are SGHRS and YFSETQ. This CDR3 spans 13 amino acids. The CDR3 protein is CASSWTGATEAFF. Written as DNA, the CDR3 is TGCGCCAGCAGCTGGACAGGGGCCACTGAAGCTTTCTTT.

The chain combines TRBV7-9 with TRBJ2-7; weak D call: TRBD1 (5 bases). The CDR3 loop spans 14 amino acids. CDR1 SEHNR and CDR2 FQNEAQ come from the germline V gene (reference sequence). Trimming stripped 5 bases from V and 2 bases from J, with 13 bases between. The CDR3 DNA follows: TGTGCCAGCAGCCCGACAGCTTCTACCTACGAGCAGTACTTC. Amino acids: CASSPTASTYEQYF.